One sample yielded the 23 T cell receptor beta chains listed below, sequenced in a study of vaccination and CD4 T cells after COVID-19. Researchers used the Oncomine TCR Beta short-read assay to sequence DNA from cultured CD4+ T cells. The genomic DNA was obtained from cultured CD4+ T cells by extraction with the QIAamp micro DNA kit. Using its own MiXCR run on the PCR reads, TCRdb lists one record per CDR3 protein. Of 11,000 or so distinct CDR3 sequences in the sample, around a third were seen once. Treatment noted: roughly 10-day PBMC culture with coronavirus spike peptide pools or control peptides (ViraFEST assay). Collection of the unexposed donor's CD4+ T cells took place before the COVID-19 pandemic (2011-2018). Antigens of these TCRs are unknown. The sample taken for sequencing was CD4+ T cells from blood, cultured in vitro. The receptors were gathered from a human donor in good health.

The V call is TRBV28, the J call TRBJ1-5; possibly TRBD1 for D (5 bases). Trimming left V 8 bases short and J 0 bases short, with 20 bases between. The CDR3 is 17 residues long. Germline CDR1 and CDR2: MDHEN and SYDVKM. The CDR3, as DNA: TGTGCCAGCCTTATAGGCGGGGCCGCTAATAGCAATCAGCCCCAGCATTTT. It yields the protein CASLIGGAANSNQPQHF.

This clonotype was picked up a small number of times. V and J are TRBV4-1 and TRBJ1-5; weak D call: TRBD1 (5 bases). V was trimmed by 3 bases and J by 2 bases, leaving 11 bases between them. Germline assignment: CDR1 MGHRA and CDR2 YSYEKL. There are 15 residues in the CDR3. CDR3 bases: TGCGCCAGCAGCCAGGGGCCTGGTGGCAATCAGCCCCAGCATTTT. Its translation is CASSQGPGGNQPQHF.

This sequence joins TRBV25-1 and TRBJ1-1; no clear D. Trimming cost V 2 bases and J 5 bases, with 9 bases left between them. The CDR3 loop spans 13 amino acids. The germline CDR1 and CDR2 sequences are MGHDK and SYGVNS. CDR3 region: CASSEMGRTEAFF. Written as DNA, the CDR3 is TGTGCCAGCAGTGAAATGGGGAGAACTGAAGCTTTCTTT.

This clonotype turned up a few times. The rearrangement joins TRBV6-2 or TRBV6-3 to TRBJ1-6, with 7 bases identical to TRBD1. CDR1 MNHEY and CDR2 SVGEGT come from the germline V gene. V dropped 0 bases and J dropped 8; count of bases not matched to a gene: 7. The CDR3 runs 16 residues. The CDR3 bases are TGTGCCAGCAGTTACTCCAGTGACAGGGTGGATTCACCCCTCCACTTT. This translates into CASSYSSDRVDSPLHF.

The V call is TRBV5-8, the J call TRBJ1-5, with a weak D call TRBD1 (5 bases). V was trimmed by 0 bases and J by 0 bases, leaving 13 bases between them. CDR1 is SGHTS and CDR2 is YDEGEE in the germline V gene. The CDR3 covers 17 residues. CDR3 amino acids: CASSLVLGGDSNQPQHF. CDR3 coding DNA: TGTGCCAGCAGCTTGGTTCTGGGGGGGGATAGCAATCAGCCCCAGCATTTT.

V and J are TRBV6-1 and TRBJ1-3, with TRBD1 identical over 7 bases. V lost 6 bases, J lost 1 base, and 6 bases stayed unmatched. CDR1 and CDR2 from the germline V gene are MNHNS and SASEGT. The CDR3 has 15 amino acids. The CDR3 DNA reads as TGTGCCAGCAGCCGGGAGGGGGCGTCTGGAAACACCATATATTTT. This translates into CASSREGASGNTIYF.

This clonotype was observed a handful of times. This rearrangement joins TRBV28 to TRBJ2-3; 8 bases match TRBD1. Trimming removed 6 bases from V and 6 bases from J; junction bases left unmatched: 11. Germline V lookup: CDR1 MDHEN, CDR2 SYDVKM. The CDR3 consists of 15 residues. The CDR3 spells CASSWTGLRGDTQYF. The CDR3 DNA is TGTGCCAGCAGCTGGACAGGGTTGAGGGGGGATACGCAGTATTTT.

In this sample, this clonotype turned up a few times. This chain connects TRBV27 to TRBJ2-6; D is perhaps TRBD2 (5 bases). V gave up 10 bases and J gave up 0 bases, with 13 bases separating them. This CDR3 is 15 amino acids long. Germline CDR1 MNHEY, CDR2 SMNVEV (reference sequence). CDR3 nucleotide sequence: TGTGCCACCACCCGGGATGGCTCTGGGGCCAACGTCCTGACTTTC. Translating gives CATTRDGSGANVLTF.

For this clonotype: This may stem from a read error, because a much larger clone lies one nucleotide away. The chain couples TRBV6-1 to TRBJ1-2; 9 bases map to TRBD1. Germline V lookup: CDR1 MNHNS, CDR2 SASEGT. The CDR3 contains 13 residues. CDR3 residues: CTSSKQGAWGYTF. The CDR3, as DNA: TGTACCAGCAGTAAACAGGGGGCTTGGGGCTACACCTTC.

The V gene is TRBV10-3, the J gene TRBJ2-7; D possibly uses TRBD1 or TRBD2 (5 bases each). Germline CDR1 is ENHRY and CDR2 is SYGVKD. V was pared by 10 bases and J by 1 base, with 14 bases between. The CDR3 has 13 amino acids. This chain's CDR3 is CATRSEGSYEQYF. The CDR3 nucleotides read TGTGCCACCCGGAGCGAGGGGTCCTACGAGCAGTACTTC.

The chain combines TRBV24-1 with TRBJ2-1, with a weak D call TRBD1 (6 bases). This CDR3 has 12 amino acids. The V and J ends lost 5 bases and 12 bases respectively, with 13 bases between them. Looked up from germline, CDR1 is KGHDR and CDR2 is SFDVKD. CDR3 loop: CATSVQGLVQFF. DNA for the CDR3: TGTGCCACCAGTGTGCAGGGGCTTGTGCAGTTCTTC.

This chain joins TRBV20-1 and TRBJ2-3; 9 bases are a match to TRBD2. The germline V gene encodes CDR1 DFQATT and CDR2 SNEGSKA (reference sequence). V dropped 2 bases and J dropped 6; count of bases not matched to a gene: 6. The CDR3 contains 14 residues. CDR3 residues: CSARRLAGWDTQYF. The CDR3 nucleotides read TGCAGTGCTAGACGTCTAGCGGGATGGGATACGCAGTATTTT.

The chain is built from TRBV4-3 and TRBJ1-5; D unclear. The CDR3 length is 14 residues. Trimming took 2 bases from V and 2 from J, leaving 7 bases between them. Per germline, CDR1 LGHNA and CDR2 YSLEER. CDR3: CASSQTTGNQPQHF. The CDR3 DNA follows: TGCGCCAGCAGCCAAACTACAGGCAATCAGCCCCAGCATTTT.

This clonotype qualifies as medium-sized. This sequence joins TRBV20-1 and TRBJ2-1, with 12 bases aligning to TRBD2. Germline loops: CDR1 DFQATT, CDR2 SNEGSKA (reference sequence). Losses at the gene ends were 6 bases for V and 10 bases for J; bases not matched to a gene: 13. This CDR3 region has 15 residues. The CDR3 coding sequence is TGCAGTGCCATCGGACTAGCGGGACTCTTGGGGGAGCAGTTCTTC. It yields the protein CSAIGLAGLLGEQFF.

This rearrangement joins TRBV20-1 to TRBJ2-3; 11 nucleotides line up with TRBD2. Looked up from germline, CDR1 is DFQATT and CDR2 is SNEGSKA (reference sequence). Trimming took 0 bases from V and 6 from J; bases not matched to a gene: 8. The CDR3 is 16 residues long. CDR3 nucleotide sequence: TGCAGTGCTAGAGATCCCCGGGCTAGCGGGGGGGATACGCAGTATTTT. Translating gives CSARDPRASGGDTQYF.

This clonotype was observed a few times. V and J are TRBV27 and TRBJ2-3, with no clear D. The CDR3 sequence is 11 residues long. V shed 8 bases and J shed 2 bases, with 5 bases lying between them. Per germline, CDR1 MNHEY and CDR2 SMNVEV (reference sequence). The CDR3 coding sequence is TGTGCCAGCCGCGTCACAGATACGCAGTATTTT. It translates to CASRVTDTQYF.

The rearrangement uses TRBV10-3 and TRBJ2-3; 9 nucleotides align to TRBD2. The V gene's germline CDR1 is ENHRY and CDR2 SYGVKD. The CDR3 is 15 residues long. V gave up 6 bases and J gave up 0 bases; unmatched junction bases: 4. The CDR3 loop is CAIRPSGESTDTQYF. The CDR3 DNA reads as TGTGCCATCAGACCTAGCGGGGAAAGCACAGATACGCAGTATTTT.

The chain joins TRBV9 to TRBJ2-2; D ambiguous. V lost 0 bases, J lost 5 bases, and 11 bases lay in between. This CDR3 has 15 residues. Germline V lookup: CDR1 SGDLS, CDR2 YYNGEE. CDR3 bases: TGTGCCAGCAGCGTAGACCCCCTGTGGACCGGGGAGCTGTTTTTT. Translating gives CASSVDPLWTGELFF.

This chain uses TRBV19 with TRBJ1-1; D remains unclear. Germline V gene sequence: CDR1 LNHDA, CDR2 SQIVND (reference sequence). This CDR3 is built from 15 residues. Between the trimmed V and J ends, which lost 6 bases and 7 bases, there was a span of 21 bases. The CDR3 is CASREMGRFDGEAFF. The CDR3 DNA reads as TGTGCCAGTAGGGAAATGGGCCGCTTCGATGGTGAAGCTTTCTTT.

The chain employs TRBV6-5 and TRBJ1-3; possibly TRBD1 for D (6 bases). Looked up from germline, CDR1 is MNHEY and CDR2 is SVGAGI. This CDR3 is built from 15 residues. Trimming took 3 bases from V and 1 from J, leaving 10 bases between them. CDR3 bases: TGTGCCAGCAGTTATCCGAGGGGGTCTGGAAACACCATATATTTT. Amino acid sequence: CASSYPRGSGNTIYF.

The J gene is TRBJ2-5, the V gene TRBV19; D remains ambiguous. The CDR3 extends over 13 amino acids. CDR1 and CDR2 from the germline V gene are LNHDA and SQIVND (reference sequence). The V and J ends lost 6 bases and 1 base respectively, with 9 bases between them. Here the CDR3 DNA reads TGTGCCAGTAGGGTGGCAGGCCAAGAGACCCAGTACTTC. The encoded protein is CASRVAGQETQYF.

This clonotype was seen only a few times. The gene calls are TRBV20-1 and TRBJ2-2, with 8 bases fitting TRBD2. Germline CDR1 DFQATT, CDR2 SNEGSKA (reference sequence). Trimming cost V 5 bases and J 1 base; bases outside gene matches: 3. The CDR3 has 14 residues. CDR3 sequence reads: CSAFSGVNTGELFF. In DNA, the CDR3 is TGCAGTGCTTTTAGCGGGGTGAACACCGGGGAGCTGTTTTTT.

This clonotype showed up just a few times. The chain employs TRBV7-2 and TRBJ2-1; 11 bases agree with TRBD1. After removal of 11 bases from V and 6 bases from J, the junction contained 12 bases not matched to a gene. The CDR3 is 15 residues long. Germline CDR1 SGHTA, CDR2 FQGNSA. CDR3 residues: CAVHPDRGRSNEQFF. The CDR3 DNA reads TGTGCCGTCCACCCGGACAGGGGGCGTAGCAATGAGCAGTTCTTC.